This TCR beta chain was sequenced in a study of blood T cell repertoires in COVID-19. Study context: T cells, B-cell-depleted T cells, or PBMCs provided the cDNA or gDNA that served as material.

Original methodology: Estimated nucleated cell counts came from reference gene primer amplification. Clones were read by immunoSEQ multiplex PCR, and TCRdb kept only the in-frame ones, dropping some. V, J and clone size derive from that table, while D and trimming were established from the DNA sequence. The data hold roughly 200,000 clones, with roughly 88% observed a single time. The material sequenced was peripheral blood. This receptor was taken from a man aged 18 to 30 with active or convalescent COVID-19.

This CDR3 is CASSELAVVVQETQYF. The CDR3 DNA is TGTGCCAGCAGTGAACTGGCGGTTGTGGTCCAAGAGACCCAGTACTTC. V usage is TRBV2 and J usage is TRBJ2-5; D not resolved. Germline V gene lookup returns CDR1 SNHLY and CDR2 FYNNEI. Trimming pared 2 bases from V and 1 base from J, leaving 14 bases between. The CDR3 contains 16 residues. The variable domain in full, completed from reference TRBV2 and TRBJ2-5, reads EPEVTQTPSHQVTQMGQEVILRCVPISNHLYFYWYRQILGQKVEFLVSFYNNEISEKSEIFDDQFSVERPDGSNFTLKIRSTKLEDSAMYFCASSELAVVVQETQYFGPGTRLLVL.